What follows are 11 T cell receptor beta chains derived from one specimen sequenced in a study of blood T cell repertoires in COVID-19. Clones were sequenced by immunoSEQ multiplex PCR, and TCRdb holds only the in-frame ones, with some missing. Of around 75,000 clones detected, about 85% appear once; the ten largest clones hold around 4.2%. The sample consisted of peripheral blood. Receptors were obtained from a man aged 65-85 years with active COVID-19.

This chain joins TRBV28 and TRBJ1-2; D possibly corresponds to TRBD1 (5 bases). This CDR3 contains 13 residues. The V end was cut by 3 bases, the J end by 4 bases, with 9 bases between. Germline V gene lookup returns CDR1 MDHEN and CDR2 SYDVKM. Here the CDR3 DNA reads TGTGCCAGCAGTTTTGGGGGGGGCTATGGCTACACCTTC. Protein sequence: CASSFGGGYGYTF.

The V call is TRBV9, the J call TRBJ1-1, with unresolved D. The germline V gene encodes CDR1 SGDLS and CDR2 YYNGEE. This CDR3 has 15 amino acids. The germline V and J ends were trimmed by 0 bases and 1 base, with 10 bases remaining between them. CDR3 DNA: TGTGCCAGCAGCGTAGGAACTGGGCAGAACACTGAAGCTTTCTTT. Translating gives CASSVGTGQNTEAFF.

The chain recombines TRBV30 with TRBJ2-7; 10 bases fit TRBD2. The ends lost 0 bases at V and 7 bases at J; junction bases unmatched: 6. Germline loops: CDR1 GTSNPN, CDR2 SVGIG (reference sequence). This CDR3 region has 14 residues. The CDR3 DNA reads TGTGCCTGGAGTGTAAGCGGGAGGGTTCGGGAGCAGTACTTC. It encodes CAWSVSGRVREQYF.

The rearrangement joins TRBV6-5 to TRBJ1-1, with no clear D. Trimming removed 2 bases from V and 1 base from J, with 5 bases in between. The CDR3 is made up of 13 amino acids. Germline CDR1 is MNHEY and CDR2 is SVGAGI. As DNA, the CDR3 is TGTGCCAGCAGTTACAGCCGGAACACTGAAGCTTTCTTT. This codes for CASSYSRNTEAFF.

CDR3: CASSLSAGGETQYF. The CDR3 DNA reads as TGTGCCAGCAGTTTATCGGCCGGGGGGGAGACCCAGTACTTC. The chain has TRBV27 and TRBJ2-5; 7 nucleotides line up with TRBD2. Looked up from germline, CDR1 is MNHEY and CDR2 is SMNVEV (reference sequence). The V and J ends lost 0 bases and 5 bases, in that order; junction bases with no gene match: 3. This CDR3 has 14 amino acids.

This chain uses TRBV6-5 with TRBJ2-3, with 8 bases fitting TRBD1. Germline loops: CDR1 MNHEY, CDR2 SVGAGI. The CDR3 length is 15 residues. With 7 bases clipped from V and 1 base from J, the junction kept 7 bases outside the gene matches. The CDR3 coding sequence is TGTGCCAGCACCCGACAGGGGTCCCGCACAGATACGCAGTATTTT. It translates to CASTRQGSRTDTQYF.

The chain combines TRBV10-3 with TRBJ1-1; TRBD1 matches 7 bases. Germline values: CDR1 ENHRY, CDR2 SYGVKD. V lost 10 bases to trimming and J lost 0 bases; unmatched junction nucleotides: 8. This CDR3 contains 14 residues. The CDR3 nucleotides are TGTGCCAGCGGGGACAGCTTCATGAACACTGAAGCTTTCTTT. Residues: CASGDSFMNTEAFF.

Only a few counts were recorded for this clone. The V call is TRBV9, the J call TRBJ2-7, with 8 bases fitting TRBD2. Germline values: CDR1 SGDLS, CDR2 YYNGEE. CDR3 size: 15 residues. Trimming cost V 0 bases and J 0 bases; bases outside gene matches: 2. In DNA, the CDR3 is TGTGCCAGCAGCGTAGGCGGGACTAGCTCCTACGAGCAGTACTTC. It yields the protein CASSVGGTSSYEQYF.

The V call is TRBV10-3, the J call TRBJ2-3, with D perhaps TRBD1 (8 bases). Germline lookup yields CDR1 ENHRY and CDR2 SYGVKD. V lost 2 bases to trimming and J lost 3 bases, with 12 bases between them. The CDR3 runs to 15 residues. In DNA, the CDR3 is TGTGCCATCAGTGAGACAGGGGGGGGGACAGATACGCAGTATTTT. It specifies CAISETGGGTDTQYF.

The chain has TRBV7-3 and TRBJ2-1, with a tentative D call TRBD2 (5 bases). CDR3 length: 17 amino acids. The V gene lost 1 base and the J gene lost 1 base, with 14 bases spanning the gap. The germline V gene has CDR1 SGHTA and CDR2 FQGTGA. The CDR3 DNA is TGTGCCAGCAGCTTAAGAGGTGGGAGTGGGTCCTACAATGAGCAGTTCTTC. Protein sequence: CASSLRGGSGSYNEQFF.

The chain uses TRBV7-6 and TRBJ2-1; TRBD2 agrees at 10 bases. Germline V gene data show CDR1 as SGHVS and CDR2 as FNYEAQ. CDR3 size: 17 residues. V was clipped by 5 bases and J by 5 bases; unmatched bases: 12. The CDR3 here is CASSAFSGTSEHNEQFF. In nucleotides, the CDR3 is TGTGCCAGCAGCGCCTTCTCCGGGACTAGCGAACACAATGAGCAGTTCTTC.